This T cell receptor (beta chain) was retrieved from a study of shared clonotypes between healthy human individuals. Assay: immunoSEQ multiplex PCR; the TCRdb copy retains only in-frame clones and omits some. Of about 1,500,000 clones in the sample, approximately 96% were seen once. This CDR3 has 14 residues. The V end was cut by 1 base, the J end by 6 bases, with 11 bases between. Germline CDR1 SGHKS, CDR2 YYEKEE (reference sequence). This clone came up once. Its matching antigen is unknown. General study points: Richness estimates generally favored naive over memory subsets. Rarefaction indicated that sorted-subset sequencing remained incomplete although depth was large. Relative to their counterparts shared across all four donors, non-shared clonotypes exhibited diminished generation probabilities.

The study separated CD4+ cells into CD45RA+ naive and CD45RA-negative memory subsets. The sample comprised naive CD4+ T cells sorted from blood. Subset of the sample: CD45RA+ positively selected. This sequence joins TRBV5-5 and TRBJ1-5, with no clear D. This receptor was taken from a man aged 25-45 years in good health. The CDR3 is CASSLRAVGQPQHF. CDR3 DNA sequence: TGTGCCAGCAGCTTGAGGGCGGTTGGTCAGCCCCAGCATTTT. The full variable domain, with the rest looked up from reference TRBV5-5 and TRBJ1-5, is DAGVTQSPTHLIKTRGQQVTLRCSPISGHKSVSWYQQVLGQGPQFIFQYYEKEERGRGNFPDRFSARQFPNYSSELNVNALLLGDSALYLCASSLRAVGQPQHFGDGTRLSIL.